Described below is a single TCR beta chain sequence and its context. Sequenced by immunoSEQ multiplex PCR; TCRdb stores in-frame clones only, minus some. The data show about 63,000 clones, roughly 70% seen once. This CDR3 spans 14 amino acids. Per the germline V gene, CDR1 is LGHDT and CDR2 is YNNKEL (reference sequence). The V gene lost 1 base and the J gene lost 11 bases, with 17 bases spanning the gap. The sample belongs to a study of T cells in tumors after PD-1 blockade. Study in general: During anti-PD-1 treatment, some patients continued daily vismodegib 150 mg. Blood samples averaged about 110,000 templates (range roughly 21,000-290,000) and fewer than 40,000 unique clonotypes.

Template: tumor biopsy or peripheral blood genomic DNA, about 616-6,500 ng per sample. This clonotype originated in a human donor with basal cell carcinoma. The sequences come from PBMCs, collected after anti-PD-1 treatment. The V and J genes are TRBV3-1 (or the pseudogene TRBV3-2) and TRBJ1-1, with unresolved D. DNA for the CDR3: TGTGCCAGCAGCCAAGCCATGTACGATTTCGTGGCTTTCTTT. It translates to CASSQAMYDFVAFF.